The 23 T cell receptor beta chains reported below all come from one sample, sequenced in a study of OX40 agonist ivuxolimab in advanced cancers. Library method: the immunoSEQ multiplex PCR assay. As stored in TCRdb, this immuneACCESS dataset retains in-frame rearrangements with V and J assigned. A fraction of the clones does not appear; measured against another copy, unresolved V genes explain less than half of the discrepancy, and the remainder lacks a known reason. The sample yields 78,000 or so clones; around nine tenths were counted once. Less than 0.8% of the sample rests with the top ten. Sequenced here: CD4+ or CD8+ T cells sorted from blood, sampled in a trial of the OX40 agonist ivuxolimab. Every receptor here comes from an adult with an advanced solid tumor such as melanoma, head and neck, liver or kidney cancer.

The CDR3 loop reads CASSPGLAGHNEQFF. The CDR3 nucleotides are TGCGCCAGCAGTCCGGGACTAGCGGGTCACAATGAGCAGTTCTTC. The chain joins TRBV10-1 to TRBJ2-1, with 12 bases fitting TRBD2. This CDR3 region has 15 residues. Germline values: CDR1 WNHNN, CDR2 SYGVQD (reference sequence). V dropped 5 bases and J dropped 5; count of bases not matched to a gene: 4.

About this clone: This CDR3 is also generated by other DNA sequences in the sample. The chain couples TRBV5-1 to TRBJ2-5; TRBD2 aligns across 13 bases. Losses at the gene ends were 0 bases for V and 2 bases for J; bases not matched to a gene: 10. Germline assignment: CDR1 SGHRS and CDR2 YFSETQ. This CDR3 has 19 amino acids. The CDR3 here is CASSLAPRTSGGLQETQYF. In nucleotides, the CDR3 is TGCGCCAGCAGCTTGGCCCCCCGGACTAGCGGGGGCCTGCAAGAGACCCAGTACTTC.

The chain recombines TRBV7-3 with TRBJ1-1; D is unresolved. V was cut by 2 bases and J by 4 bases, with 11 bases left in between. This CDR3 comprises 14 residues. The germline V gene has CDR1 SGHTA and CDR2 FQGTGA. The CDR3, as DNA: TGTGCCAGCAGCTTACAGAACACAGCCACTGAAGCTTTCTTT. It yields the protein CASSLQNTATEAFF.

The rearrangement uses TRBV15 and TRBJ1-2; D is unresolved. CDR1 and CDR2 from the germline V gene are LNHNV and YYDKDF (reference sequence). V was pared by 0 bases and J by 5 bases, with 7 bases between. The CDR3 runs 13 residues. This chain's CDR3 is CATSRETGYGYTF. CDR3 nucleotide sequence: TGTGCCACCAGCAGAGAAACGGGATATGGCTACACCTTC.

The rearrangement uses TRBV18 and TRBJ2-3; D is uncertain. CDR1 and CDR2 (germline): KGHSH, LQKENI. This CDR3 is 14 amino acids long. With 3 bases removed from V and 2 bases from J, the gap between germline ends came to 9 bases. The CDR3 DNA is TGTGCCAGCTCACCGGCACAGTCCACAGATACGCAGTATTTT. Translating it yields CASSPAQSTDTQYF.

As regards this clone: One junction end disagrees with the germline gene, perhaps due to a read error. The sample contains more than one DNA sequence encoding this CDR3. This chain connects TRBV2 to TRBJ2-7; tentative D call: TRBD1 (6 bases). The CDR3 is 13 amino acids. The V gene's germline CDR1 is SNHLY and CDR2 FYNNEI. The CDR3 protein is CASSDRGFYEQYF. DNA of the CDR3: TGTGCCAGCAGTGACAGGGGATTCTACGAACAGTACTTC.

About this clone: A junction boundary mismatches the germline segment, possibly from a read error. CDR3 protein: CASSRDRTYEQYF. CDR3 in DNA: TGTGCTAGCAGCCGAGACAGGACCTACGAGCAGTACTTC. The chain links TRBV7-7 to TRBJ2-7, with D possibly matching TRBD1 (6 bases). Germline CDR1 SSHAT, CDR2 FNYEAQ (reference sequence). The CDR3 runs to 13 residues.

V gene TRBV9 combines with J gene TRBJ2-2; the match to TRBD2 covers 8 bases. The junction had 9 bases not matched to a gene; V was cut back by 0 bases and J by 8 bases. Germline CDR1 SGDLS, CDR2 YYNGEE. The CDR3 has 16 residues. CDR3 sequence (DNA): TGTGCCAGCAGCGTAGGTGGTAGCGGGGCCGATGGGGAGCTGTTTTTT. This sequence encodes CASSVGGSGADGELFF. The whole variable domain, remainder taken from reference TRBV9 and TRBJ2-2, is DSGVTQTPKHLITATGQRVTLRCSPRSGDLSVYWYQQSLDQGLQFLIQYYNGEERAKGNILERFSAQQFPDLHSELNLSSLELGDSALYFCASSVGGSGADGELFFGEGSRLTVL.

This sequence joins TRBV19 and TRBJ2-2; tentative D call: TRBD2 (5 bases). V lost 7 bases and J 3 bases, leaving 12 bases between the germline ends. The CDR3 covers 14 residues. Per germline, CDR1 LNHDA and CDR2 SQIVND (reference sequence). The CDR3 region has the DNA TGTGCCAGTACTCAACCGGGATACACCGGGGAGCTGTTTTTT. Amino acids: CASTQPGYTGELFF. The full variable domain, its missing parts supplied by reference TRBV19 and TRBJ2-2, is DGGITQSPKYLFRKEGQNVTLSCEQNLNHDAMYWYRQDPGQGLRLIYYSQIVNDFQKGDIAEGYSVSREKKESFPLTVTSAQKNPTAFYLCASTQPGYTGELFFGEGSRLTVL.

This clone was counted once. The chain combines TRBV6-5 with TRBJ1-3, with TRBD1 identical over 8 bases. The junction had 12 bases not matched to a gene; V was cut back by 9 bases and J by 5 bases. The CDR3 has 15 residues. Germline CDR1 MNHEY, CDR2 SVGAGI. The CDR3 loop is CASSPEGTGRNTIYF. The CDR3 DNA is TGTGCCAGTTCTCCCGAGGGGACAGGACGAAACACCATATATTTT.

The chain couples TRBV19 to TRBJ2-2, with TRBD2 identical over 8 bases. V shed 4 bases and J 5 bases; nucleotides not matched to a gene: 9. This CDR3 comprises 16 residues. The V gene's germline CDR1 is LNHDA and CDR2 SQIVND (reference sequence). CDR3 in amino acids: CASSNSGEYRTGELFF. The CDR3 nucleotides are TGTGCCAGTAGTAATAGCGGGGAGTATCGGACCGGGGAGCTGTTTTTT.

The gene calls are TRBV4-2 and TRBJ2-7; D is possibly TRBD2 (6 bases). This CDR3 region has 16 residues. With 3 bases removed from V and 0 bases from J, the gap between germline ends came to 15 bases. Germline lookup yields CDR1 LGHNA and CDR2 YNFKEQ. In nucleotides, the CDR3 is TGTGCCAGCAGCCACGACTCGGGGAGGAGCTCCTACGAGCAGTACTTC. Translated: CASSHDSGRSSYEQYF.

The chain combines TRBV11-2 with TRBJ2-3; no firm D call. The CDR3 has 16 amino acids. Germline V gene data show CDR1 as SGHAT and CDR2 as FQNNGV. The V gene lost 1 base and the J gene lost 0 bases, with 11 bases spanning the gap. CDR3 protein: CASSLGREASTDTQYF. The CDR3 region has the DNA TGTGCCAGCAGCTTAGGTCGAGAGGCTAGCACAGATACGCAGTATTTT.

The chain carries TRBV6-1 and TRBJ1-2; possibly TRBD1 for D (6 bases). Trimming cost V 6 bases and J 2 bases, with 10 bases left between them. The germline gives CDR1 MNHNS, CDR2 SASEGT. The CDR3 has 13 amino acids. Written as DNA, the CDR3 is TGTGCCAGCAGAAATACAGGGAACTATGGCTACACCTTC. This codes for CASRNTGNYGYTF.

This chain joins TRBV9 and TRBJ2-1; a weak D match, TRBD1 (5 bases). This CDR3 has 15 residues. Deletions cut 0 bases from V and 4 bases from J, with 11 bases between. Germline-derived CDR1 and CDR2 are SGDLS and YYNGEE. CDR3 in amino acids: CASSVAPDRYNEQFF. The DNA of the CDR3 is TGTGCCAGCAGCGTAGCTCCAGACAGATACAATGAGCAGTTCTTC.

The gene calls are TRBV10-2 and TRBJ2-7; D is ambiguous. Trimming cost V 3 bases and J 1 base, with 7 bases left between them. Germline-derived CDR1 and CDR2 are WSHSY and SAAADI. This CDR3 has 13 residues. The CDR3 spells CASSDGQSYEQYF. The CDR3, as DNA: TGCGCCAGCAGTGATGGGCAGTCCTACGAGCAGTACTTC.

The table lists this clone with a few counts. The gene calls are TRBV9 and TRBJ1-4; TRBD1 matches 7 bases. V lost 3 bases and J lost 11; bases outside the gene matches: 4. Germline-derived CDR1 and CDR2 are SGDLS and YYNGEE. This CDR3 has 12 residues. This CDR3 is CASSAVQGKLFF. CDR3 coding DNA: TGTGCCAGCAGCGCTGTACAGGGGAAACTGTTTTTT. Combining the CDR3 with reference TRBV9 and TRBJ1-4 gives the whole variable domain DSGVTQTPKHLITATGQRVTLRCSPRSGDLSVYWYQQSLDQGLQFLIQYYNGEERAKGNILERFSAQQFPDLHSELNLSSLELGDSALYFCASSAVQGKLFFGSGTQLSVL.

The gene calls are TRBV10-3 and TRBJ2-7, with 8 bases aligning to TRBD1. Germline V gives CDR1 ENHRY, CDR2 SYGVKD. The CDR3 has 13 residues. J lost 6 bases, V lost 7 bases, and 8 bases had no gene match. In DNA, the CDR3 is TGTGCCATCACCCGGACAGGGTCGGCCGAGCAGTACTTC. Its protein product is CAITRTGSAEQYF.

The chain joins TRBV5-1 to TRBJ2-5, with D possibly TRBD1 on 6 matching bases. The CDR3 is 12 residues long. Germline values: CDR1 SGHRS, CDR2 YFSETQ. The V end was cut by 7 bases, the J end by 3 bases, with 10 bases between. The CDR3 DNA follows: TGCGCCAGCCGAAGGGACAAAGAGACCCAGTACTTC. Translation gives CASRRDKETQYF.

V and J are TRBV19 and TRBJ2-3; 8 bases are a match to TRBD2. Germline CDR1 LNHDA, CDR2 SQIVND (reference sequence). The CDR3 consists of 14 residues. Losses at the gene ends were 5 bases for V and 6 bases for J; bases not matched to a gene: 7. The DNA for the CDR3 is TGTGCCAGTAGTTCCCAGCGGGGGACTGATACGCAGTATTTT. It is translated as CASSSQRGTDTQYF.

The gene calls are TRBV5-4 and TRBJ2-3; TRBD2 might be the D (6 bases). The germline V gene encodes CDR1 SGHNT and CDR2 YYREEE (reference sequence). This CDR3 comprises 16 residues. Trimming cost V 0 bases and J 4 bases, with 15 bases left between them. The CDR3 sequence is CASSLVTGGRADTQYF. The CDR3 nucleotides are TGTGCCAGCAGCTTGGTAACAGGAGGGCGTGCAGATACGCAGTATTTT.

The chain links TRBV19 to TRBJ2-5, with 7 bases matching TRBD2. The CDR3 totals 14 residues. CDR1 is LNHDA, CDR2 SQIVND, per germline (reference sequence). V was pared by 3 bases and J by 3 bases, with 4 bases of the junction left unmatched. In DNA, the CDR3 is TGTGCCAGTAGTATTCAAAGCGGGGAAGAGACCCAGTACTTC. The encoded protein is CASSIQSGEETQYF.

V and J are TRBV6-1 and TRBJ2-3; no clear D. V lost 2 bases and J 5 bases, leaving 5 bases between the germline ends. Germline loops: CDR1 MNHNS, CDR2 SASEGT. The CDR3 has 12 amino acids. CDR3 coding DNA: TGTGCCAGCAGTGAATTGGGAGATACGCAGTATTTT. Its translation: CASSELGDTQYF.